This TCR beta chain appears in the sequencing data of a study of neurological immune-mediated disorders. Overall study findings and caveats: There was no association between the multiple sclerosis repertoire cluster and any clinical or MRI feature. Among 34 multiple sclerosis patients, phylogenetic grouping put the repertoires of 18 into a single related-CDR3 cluster, a possible signature. In HTLV-1-associated myelopathy, TCR clonal expansion was greatest, whereas multiple sclerosis had the least, falling below healthy controls.

TCRdb re-derived calls from the 5' RACE reads in MiXCR, one entry per CDR3 protein. The table has tens of thousands of distinct CDR3 sequences, about 5.2% seen once. The CDR3 runs to 14 residues. V lost 2 bases to trimming and J lost 8 bases; unmatched junction nucleotides: 4. CDR1 is KGHDR, CDR2 SFDVKD, per germline. Libraries used 2 million unsorted PBMCs kept frozen in RNAlater. This clonotype was counted at least ten times. Its antigen remains unidentified. The source of this sequence is a woman aged 25 to 39 with multiple sclerosis. J is TRBJ2-1 and V is TRBV24-1; 8 positions match TRBD1. Material: PBMCs. CDR3 DNA: TGTGCCACCAGTGATTCTGGACAGGGCGATGAGCAGTTCTTC. This translates into CATSDSGQGDEQFF.